This T cell receptor beta chain comes out of a study of early stage breast cancer tumors. Study background: Of around 15 invasive breast tumors, twelve were hormone receptor-positive, HER2-negative. Invasive lobular carcinomas made up about 35% of the 12 ER+/PR+/HER2- tumors. Roughly 10-fold was the mean read coverage per sample.

Study-wide findings and caveats: Enriched TCRB sequences shared across patients were mostly commonly generated sequences.

The method was immunoSEQ multiplex PCR; TCRdb's version includes in-frame clones alone and lacks a portion of them. The table includes fewer than 70,000 clones, approximately 80% detected once. The ends were cut back, 5 bases at V and 2 bases at J, with 10 bases in the middle. This CDR3 region has 14 residues. In germline, CDR1 is WNHNN, CDR2 SYGVQD (reference sequence). For this clone: Its antigen is undetermined.

The receptor was derived from a young adult with breast cancer. The chain combines TRBV10-1 with TRBJ1-3; tentatively, D is TRBD1 (5 bases). Specimen: blood. The CDR3 DNA reads as TGCGCCAGCAGTTCGGGGGGAACTGGAAACACCATATATTTT. Translating gives CASSSGGTGNTIYF.